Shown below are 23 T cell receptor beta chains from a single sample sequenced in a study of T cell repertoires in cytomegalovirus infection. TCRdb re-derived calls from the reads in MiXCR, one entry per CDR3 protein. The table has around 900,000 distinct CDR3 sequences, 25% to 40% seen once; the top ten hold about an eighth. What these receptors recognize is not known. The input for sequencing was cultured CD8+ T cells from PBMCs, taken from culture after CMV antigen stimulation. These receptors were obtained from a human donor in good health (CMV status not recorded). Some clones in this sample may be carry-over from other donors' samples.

The CDR3 sequence is CASRRSRDPPLLAKNIQYF. The CDR3 DNA is TGTGCCAGCAGGCGAAGCCGGGACCCCCCTTTACTAGCCAAAAACATTCAGTACTTC. V is TRBV5-6 and J is TRBJ2-4, with D perhaps TRBD1 or TRBD2 (5 bases each). The V gene lost 5 bases and the J gene lost 0 bases, with 24 bases spanning the gap. The germline V gene has CDR1 SGHDT and CDR2 YYEEEE. There are 19 residues in the CDR3. The full variable domain, its missing parts supplied by reference TRBV5-6 and TRBJ2-4, is DAGVTQSPTHLIKTRGQQVTLRCSPKSGHDTVSWYQQALGQGPQFIFQYYEEEERQRGNFPDRFSGHQFPNYSSELNVNALLLGDSALYLCASRRSRDPPLLAKNIQYFGAGTRLSVL.

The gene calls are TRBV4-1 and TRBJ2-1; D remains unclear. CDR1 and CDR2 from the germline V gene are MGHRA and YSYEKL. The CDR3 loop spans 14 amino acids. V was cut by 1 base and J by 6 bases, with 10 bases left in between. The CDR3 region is CASSQAGITNEQFF. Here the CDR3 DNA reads TGCGCCAGCAGCCAAGCCGGCATCACCAATGAGCAGTTCTTC.

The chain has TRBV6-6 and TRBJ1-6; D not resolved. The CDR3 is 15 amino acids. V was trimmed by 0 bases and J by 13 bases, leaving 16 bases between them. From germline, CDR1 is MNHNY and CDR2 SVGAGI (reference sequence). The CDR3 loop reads CASSYSESRGLPLHF. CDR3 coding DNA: TGTGCCAGCAGTTACTCGGAGAGTCGGGGTTTGCCCCTCCACTTT.

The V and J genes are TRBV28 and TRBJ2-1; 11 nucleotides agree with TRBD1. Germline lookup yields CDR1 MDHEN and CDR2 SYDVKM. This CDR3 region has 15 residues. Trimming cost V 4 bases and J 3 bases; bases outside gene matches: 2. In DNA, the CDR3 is TGTGCCAGCAGTTGGGGACAGGGGGGCTACAATGAGCAGTTCTTC. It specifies CASSWGQGGYNEQFF.

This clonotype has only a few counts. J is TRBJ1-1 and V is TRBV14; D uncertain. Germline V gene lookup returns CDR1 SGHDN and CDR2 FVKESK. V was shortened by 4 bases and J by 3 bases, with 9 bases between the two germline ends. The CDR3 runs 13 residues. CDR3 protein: CASSPSGYTEAFF. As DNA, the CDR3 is TGTGCCAGCAGCCCGTCAGGCTACACTGAAGCTTTCTTT. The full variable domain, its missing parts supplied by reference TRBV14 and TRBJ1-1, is EAGVTQFPSHSVIEKGQTVTLRCDPISGHDNLYWYRRVMGKEIKFLLHFVKESKQDESGMPNNRFLAERTGGTYSTLKVQPAELEDSGVYFCASSPSGYTEAFFGQGTRLTVV.

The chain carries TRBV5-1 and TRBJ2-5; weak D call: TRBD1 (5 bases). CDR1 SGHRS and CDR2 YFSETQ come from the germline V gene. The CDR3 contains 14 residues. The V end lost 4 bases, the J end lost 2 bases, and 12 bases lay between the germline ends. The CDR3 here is CASSLRQIQETQYF. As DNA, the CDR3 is TGCGCCAGCAGCCTTAGACAGATACAAGAGACCCAGTACTTC.

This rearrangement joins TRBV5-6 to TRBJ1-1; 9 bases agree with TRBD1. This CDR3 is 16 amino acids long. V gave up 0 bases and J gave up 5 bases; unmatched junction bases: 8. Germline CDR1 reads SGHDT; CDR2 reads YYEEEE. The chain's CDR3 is CASSLGGTGFGTEAFF. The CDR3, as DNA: TGTGCCAGCAGCTTGGGAGGGACAGGGTTCGGAACTGAAGCTTTCTTT. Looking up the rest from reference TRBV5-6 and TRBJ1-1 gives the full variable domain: DAGVTQSPTHLIKTRGQQVTLRCSPKSGHDTVSWYQQALGQGPQFIFQYYEEEERQRGNFPDRFSGHQFPNYSSELNVNALLLGDSALYLCASSLGGTGFGTEAFFGQGTRLTVV.

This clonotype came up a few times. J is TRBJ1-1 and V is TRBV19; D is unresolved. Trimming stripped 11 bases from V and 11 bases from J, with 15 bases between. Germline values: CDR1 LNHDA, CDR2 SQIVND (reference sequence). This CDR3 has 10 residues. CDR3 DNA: TGTGCCCAAGCCCACGGGCGGGCTTTCTTT. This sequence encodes CAQAHGRAFF.

DNA of the CDR3: TGCGCCAGCAGCCAAGATCCTAGCGGGATGGGCGACGAGCAGTACTTC. It yields the protein CASSQDPSGMGDEQYF. The chain recombines TRBV4-1 with TRBJ2-7, with 9 bases aligning to TRBD2. The trim removed 0 bases at V and 5 bases at J, leaving 8 bases unmatched. This CDR3 is built from 16 residues. Germline lookup yields CDR1 MGHRA and CDR2 YSYEKL.

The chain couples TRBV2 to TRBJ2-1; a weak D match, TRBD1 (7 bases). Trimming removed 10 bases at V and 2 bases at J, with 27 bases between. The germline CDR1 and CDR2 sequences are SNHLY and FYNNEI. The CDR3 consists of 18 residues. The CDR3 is CAISGDSDLRRTYNEQFF. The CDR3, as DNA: TGTGCCATCTCGGGGGACAGTGACCTTAGAAGGACCTACAATGAGCAGTTCTTC.

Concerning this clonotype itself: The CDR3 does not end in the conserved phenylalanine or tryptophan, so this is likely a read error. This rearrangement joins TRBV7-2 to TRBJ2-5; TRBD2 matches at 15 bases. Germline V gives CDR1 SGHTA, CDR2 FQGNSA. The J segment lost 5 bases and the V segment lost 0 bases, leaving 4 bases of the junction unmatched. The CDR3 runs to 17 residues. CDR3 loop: CASSLAGLAGGRETQYS. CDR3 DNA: TGTGCCAGCAGCTTAGCCGGACTAGCGGGGGGGCGGGAGACCCAGTACTCC.

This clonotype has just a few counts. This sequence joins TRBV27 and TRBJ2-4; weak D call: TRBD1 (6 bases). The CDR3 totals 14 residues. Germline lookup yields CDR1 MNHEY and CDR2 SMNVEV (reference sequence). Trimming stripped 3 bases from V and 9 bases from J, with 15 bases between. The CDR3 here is CASSFGTPRTIQYF. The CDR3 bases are TGTGCCAGCAGTTTCGGGACACCCCGGACCATTCAGTACTTC.

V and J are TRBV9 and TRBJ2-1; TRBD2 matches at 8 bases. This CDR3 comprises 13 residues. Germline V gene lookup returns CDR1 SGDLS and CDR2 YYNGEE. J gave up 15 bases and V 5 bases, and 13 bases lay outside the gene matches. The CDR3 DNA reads TGTGCCAGCAGTTCTAGCGGGCCGCCCCTCCTGTTCTTC. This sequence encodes CASSSSGPPLLFF.

The CDR3 here is CASSVWVRDAGTQYF. The CDR3 region has the DNA TGTGCCAGCAGCGTATGGGTACGGGATGCAGGTACGCAGTATTTT. The chain employs TRBV6-1 and TRBJ2-3; D is perhaps TRBD2 (5 bases). Trimming cost V 6 bases and J 8 bases, with 21 bases left between them. The germline gives CDR1 MNHNS, CDR2 SASEGT. CDR3 length: 15 residues.

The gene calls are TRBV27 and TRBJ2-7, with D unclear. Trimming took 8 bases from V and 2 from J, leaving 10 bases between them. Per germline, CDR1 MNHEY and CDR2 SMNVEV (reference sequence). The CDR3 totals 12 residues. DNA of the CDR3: TGTGCCAGCCGGGCCGATGCCTACGAGCAGTACTTC. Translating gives CASRADAYEQYF.

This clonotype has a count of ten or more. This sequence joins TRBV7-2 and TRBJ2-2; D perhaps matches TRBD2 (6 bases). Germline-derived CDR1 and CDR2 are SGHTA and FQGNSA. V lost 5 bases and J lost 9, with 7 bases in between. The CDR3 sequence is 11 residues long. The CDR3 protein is CASSREWELFF. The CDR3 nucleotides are TGTGCCAGCAGCCGGGAGTGGGAGCTGTTTTTT.

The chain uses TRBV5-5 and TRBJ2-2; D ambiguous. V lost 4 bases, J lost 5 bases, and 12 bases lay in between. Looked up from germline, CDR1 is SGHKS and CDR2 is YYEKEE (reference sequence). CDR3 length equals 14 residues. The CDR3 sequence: CASSTSTYTGELFF. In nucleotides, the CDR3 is TGTGCCAGCAGCACGTCGACCTATACCGGGGAGCTGTTTTTT.

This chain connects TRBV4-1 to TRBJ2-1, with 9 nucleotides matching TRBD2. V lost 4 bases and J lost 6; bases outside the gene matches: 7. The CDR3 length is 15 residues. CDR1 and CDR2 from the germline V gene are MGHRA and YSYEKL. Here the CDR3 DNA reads TGCGCCAGCAGCCTGGGACTAGCATCTTCCAATGAGCAGTTCTTC. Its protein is CASSLGLASSNEQFF.

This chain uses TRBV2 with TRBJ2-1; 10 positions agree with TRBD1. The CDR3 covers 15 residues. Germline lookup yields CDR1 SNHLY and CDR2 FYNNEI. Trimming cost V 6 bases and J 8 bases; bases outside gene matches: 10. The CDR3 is CASRGGTGVVDEQFF. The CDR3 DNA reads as TGTGCCAGCAGGGGAGGGACAGGGGTCGTCGATGAGCAGTTCTTC.

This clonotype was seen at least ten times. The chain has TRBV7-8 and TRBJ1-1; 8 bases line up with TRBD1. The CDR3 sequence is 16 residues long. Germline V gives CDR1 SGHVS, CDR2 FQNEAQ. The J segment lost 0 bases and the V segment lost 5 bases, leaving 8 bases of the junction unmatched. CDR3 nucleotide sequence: TGTGCCAGCAGCCCCTGGACAGGGCCCATGAACACTGAAGCTTTCTTT. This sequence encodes CASSPWTGPMNTEAFF.

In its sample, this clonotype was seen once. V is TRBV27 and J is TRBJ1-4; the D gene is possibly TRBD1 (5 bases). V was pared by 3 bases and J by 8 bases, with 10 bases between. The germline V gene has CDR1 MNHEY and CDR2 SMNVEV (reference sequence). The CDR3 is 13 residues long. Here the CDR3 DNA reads TGTGCCAGCAGTTTGTTGGGGGAGGAAAAACTGTTTTTT. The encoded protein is CASSLLGEEKLFF.

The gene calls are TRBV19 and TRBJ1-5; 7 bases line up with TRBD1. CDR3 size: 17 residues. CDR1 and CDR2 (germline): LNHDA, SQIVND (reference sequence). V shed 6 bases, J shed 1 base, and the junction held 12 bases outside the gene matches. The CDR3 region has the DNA TGTGCCAGTAGAAGAAGCCTAATACAGGGGAGCAATCAGCCCCAGCATTTT. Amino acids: CASRRSLIQGSNQPQHF.

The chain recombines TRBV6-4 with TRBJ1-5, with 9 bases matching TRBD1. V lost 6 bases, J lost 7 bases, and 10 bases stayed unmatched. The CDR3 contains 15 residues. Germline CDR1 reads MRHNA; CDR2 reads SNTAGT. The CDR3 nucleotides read TGTGCCAGCAGCGAGGACAGGGGAAGTGGACAGCCCCAGCATTTT. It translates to CASSEDRGSGQPQHF.